Listed here are 15 T cell receptor beta chains from one sample, sequenced in a study of T cells after yellow fever vaccination. TCRdb recomputed calls from the 5' RACE reads with MiXCR, one row per CDR3 protein. The sample shows 450,000 to 550,000 distinct CDR3 sequences, about a fifth of them seen only once. The material sequenced was PBMCs, taken 21 days after the first yellow fever vaccination. The source of these receptors is a man aged 18 to 30 who received the YFV17D yellow fever vaccine.

The V call is TRBV7-2, the J call TRBJ1-2; D is uncertain. Per the germline V gene, CDR1 is SGHTA and CDR2 is FQGNSA. The length of the CDR3 is 15 residues. V was trimmed by 1 base and J by 6 bases, leaving 15 bases between them. CDR3 bases: TGTGCCAGCAGCTTAGTCGGGTGGCTCTCGAATGGCTACACCTTC. Protein sequence: CASSLVGWLSNGYTF. The variable domain in full, with the rest retrieved from reference TRBV7-2 and TRBJ1-2, is GAGVSQSPSNKVTEKGKDVELRCDPISGHTALYWYRQSLGQGLEFLIYFQGNSAPDKSGLPSDRFSAERTGGSVSTLTIQRTQQEDSAVYLCASSLVGWLSNGYTFGSGTRLTVV.

The chain carries TRBV28 and TRBJ2-1, with 10 bases fitting TRBD2. CDR1 and CDR2 from the germline V gene are MDHEN and SYDVKM. The CDR3 is made up of 19 amino acids. Trimming took 1 base from V and 5 from J; bases not matched to a gene: 14. The CDR3 reads CASSLLFSGGAWVHNEQFF. The DNA for the CDR3 is TGTGCCAGCAGTTTATTGTTCAGCGGGGGGGCCTGGGTCCACAATGAGCAGTTCTTC.

The genes are TRBV6-4 and TRBJ2-7, with D possibly called TRBD1 or TRBD2 (5 bases each). V was cut by 0 bases and J by 0 bases, with 12 bases left in between. Germline V CDR1 and CDR2: MRHNA, SNTAGT. The CDR3 covers 16 residues. As DNA, the CDR3 is TGTGCCAGCAGTGACTCGAAATCCGGGACCTCCTACGAGCAGTACTTC. Amino acids: CASSDSKSGTSYEQYF.

This clonotype was detected only a few times. The chain is built from TRBV20-1 and TRBJ1-4; D may be TRBD1 (5 bases). CDR3 size: 16 residues. Deletions cut 0 bases from V and 0 bases from J, with 11 bases between. CDR1 and CDR2 (germline): DFQATT, SNEGSKA (reference sequence). The CDR3 region has the DNA TGCAGTGCTAGAGACAACGGCAGGGCAACTAATGAAAAACTGTTTTTT. Protein: CSARDNGRATNEKLFF.

This clonotype was counted only a few times. The V call is TRBV5-8, the J call TRBJ2-2; D possibly corresponds to TRBD1 (6 bases). CDR3 length: 15 residues. Trimming took 0 bases from V and 4 from J, leaving 10 bases between them. Germline lookup yields CDR1 SGHTS and CDR2 YDEGEE. The CDR3: CASSLGTDLTGELFF. CDR3 coding DNA: TGTGCCAGCAGCTTGGGGACAGACCTCACCGGGGAGCTGTTTTTT. Full variable domain (remainder filled in from reference TRBV5-8 and TRBJ2-2): EAGVTQSPTHLIKTRGQQATLRCSPISGHTSVYWYQQALGLGLQFLLWYDEGEERNRGNFPPRFSGRQFPNYSSELNVNALELEDSALYLCASSLGTDLTGELFFGEGSRLTVL.

This clonotype showed up just a few times. The rearrangement joins TRBV4-3 to TRBJ2-5, with D possibly being TRBD2 (5 bases). The V gene's germline CDR1 is LGHNA and CDR2 YSLEER. V was pared by 1 base and J by 5 bases, with 17 bases between. CDR3 length: 16 amino acids. CDR3: CASSQGAVNSGETQYF. In nucleotides, the CDR3 is TGCGCCAGCAGCCAAGGAGCGGTCAACTCGGGGGAGACCCAGTACTTC.

The rearrangement joins TRBV12-3 or TRBV12-4 to TRBJ2-5, with D tentatively TRBD2 (6 bases). The CDR3 totals 15 residues. V gave up 1 base and J gave up 2 bases, with 11 bases separating them. In DNA, the CDR3 is TGTGCCAGCAGTTTAGGGGCTAGCGTACAAGAGACCCAGTACTTC. As protein: CASSLGASVQETQYF.

This clonotype was detected a few times. This chain connects TRBV19 to TRBJ2-1; 7 bases fit TRBD2. This CDR3 comprises 15 residues. CDR1 is LNHDA and CDR2 is SQIVND in the germline V gene (reference sequence). Trimming cost V 4 bases and J 6 bases; bases outside gene matches: 9. The CDR3 bases are TGTGCCAGTAGTAGAGTGACTAGCACTGGCAATGAGCAGTTCTTC. As protein: CASSRVTSTGNEQFF. Full variable domain (remainder filled in from reference TRBV19 and TRBJ2-1): DGGITQSPKYLFRKEGQNVTLSCEQNLNHDAMYWYRQDPGQGLRLIYYSQIVNDFQKGDIAEGYSVSREKKESFPLTVTSAQKNPTAFYLCASSRVTSTGNEQFFGPGTRLTVL.

The rearrangement links TRBV4-2 to TRBJ1-2; no clear D gene. Germline assignment: CDR1 LGHNA and CDR2 YNFKEQ. The CDR3 is made up of 14 amino acids. V was cut by 0 bases and J by 5 bases, with 10 bases left in between. The CDR3 region has the DNA TGTGCCAGCAGCCAAGATTTATCTGAGTATGGCTACACCTTC. Translated: CASSQDLSEYGYTF.

Points on this clonotype: One end of the junction is discordant with germline, which a read error may explain. V is TRBV2 and J is TRBJ2-3; D not certain. This CDR3 region has 15 residues. The germline CDR1 and CDR2 sequences are SNHLY and FYNNEI. CDR3 sequence reads: CASSKVNPPTDTKYF. CDR3 in DNA: TGTGCCAGCAGTAAAGTCAACCCTCCCACAGATACGAAGTATTTT.

This chain uses TRBV5-6 with TRBJ1-5; D is ambiguous. This CDR3 contains 14 residues. Germline-derived CDR1 and CDR2 are SGHDT and YYEEEE. V gave up 0 bases and J gave up 7 bases, with 11 bases separating them. CDR3 in DNA: TGTGCCAGCAGCTTGGGACTTGCCGGGCAGCCCCAGCATTTT. Its protein product is CASSLGLAGQPQHF.

The chain recombines TRBV12-3 or TRBV12-4 with TRBJ1-2, with D unresolved. V was clipped by 2 bases and J by 3 bases, with 16 bases between them. The CDR3 totals 16 residues. CDR3 in amino acids: CASSLMRWGGDYGYTF. CDR3 DNA: TGTGCCAGCAGTTTAATGCGCTGGGGTGGCGACTATGGCTACACCTTC.

This clonotype was picked up many times. The V call is TRBV7-3, the J call TRBJ2-3, with TRBD2 matching over 10 bases. Germline V lookup: CDR1 SGHTA, CDR2 FQGTGA. This CDR3 spans 16 amino acids. V was clipped by 0 bases and J by 1 base; unmatched bases: 1. DNA of the CDR3: TGTGCCAGCAGCTTAACTGGGACTAGCGGCACAGATACGCAGTATTTT. It is translated as CASSLTGTSGTDTQYF.

In this sample, this clonotype turned up many times. This chain joins TRBV3-1 and TRBJ2-7; D is unclear. Germline assignment: CDR1 LGHDT and CDR2 YNNKEL (reference sequence). The V and J ends lost 0 bases and 2 bases respectively, with 14 bases between them. The CDR3 sequence is 16 residues long. The CDR3 DNA reads TGTGCCAGCAGCCAAGATTTACCGCCTGCTACCTACGAGCAGTACGTC. Encoded protein: CASSQDLPPATYEQYV.

In its sample, this clonotype was seen a few times. The genes are TRBV7-2 and TRBJ2-2, with D perhaps matching TRBD2 (5 bases). The CDR3 runs 17 residues. V was pared by 4 bases and J by 0 bases, with 15 bases between. The V gene's germline CDR1 is SGHTA and CDR2 FQGNSA. CDR3 in amino acids: CASSYPSGSANTGELFF. In DNA form, the CDR3 reads TGTGCCAGCAGCTACCCCAGCGGCTCAGCGAACACCGGGGAGCTGTTTTTT.